This T cell receptor (beta chain) was identified during a study of persistence of HIV-infected CD4 T cells. General observations from the study: Degenerate expanded CDR3beta sequences were enriched among CMV- and Gag-responding cells.

This CDR3 spans 16 amino acids. J lost 1 base, V lost 4 bases, and 7 bases had no gene match. Germline loops: CDR1 SGHKS, CDR2 YYEKEE (reference sequence). The immunoSEQ assay was version 4, run in survey mode. Clones were sequenced by immunoSEQ multiplex PCR, and TCRdb holds only the in-frame ones, with some missing. The repertoire holds about 17,000 clones, approximately 64% seen once, with approximately 8.4% in the top ten. Stimulation used around 10 ug/mL lysate from CMV-infected fibroblasts. Responding CD4+ T cells were sorted by upregulation of both CD40 ligand and CD69. For this clone: Its antigen is unidentified.

The chain is built from TRBV5-5 and TRBJ1-4; 7 positions agree with TRBD1. The material sequenced was CD4+ T cells sorted from PBMCs after approximately 20-hour stimulation, taken from a patient who received antiretroviral therapy. This clonotype was obtained from an adult woman with HIV who was CMV-seropositive. The CDR3 nucleotides are TGTGCCAGCAGCCCCGGGGCAGGGGGAACTAATGAAAAACTGTTTTTT. Protein product: CASSPGAGGTNEKLFF.